In this sample, the clone carrying this TCR beta chain turned up many times. What it binds is not known. Genomic DNA templated the TCR beta VDJ and CDR3 profiling. Using its own MiXCR run on the reads, TCRdb lists one record per CDR3 protein. The sample gives 40,000 to 50,000 distinct CDR3 sequences, around two thirds of which show up once; under 40% is in the top ten. CDR3 size: 15 residues. The germline V and J ends were trimmed by 3 bases and 4 bases, with 13 bases remaining between them. The germline V gene has CDR1 PRHDT and CDR2 FYEKMQ (reference sequence). The data derive from a study of CD8+CD57+ T cells in acquired aplastic anemia. Study-wide results and limits: Overlap between patients and controls comprised 25 to 30 CD8+ CDR3 sequences.

Sequencing was carried out using sorted CD4+, CD8+, or CD8+CD57+ T cells (not recorded which) from PBMCs. The rearrangement uses TRBV13 and TRBJ2-1, with D perhaps TRBD2 (6 bases). The receptor was derived from a human donor in good health, serving as a control. CDR3 DNA: TGTGCCAGCAGCTTCGGACGGGAGTTTTACAATGAGCAGTTCTTC. It yields the protein CASSFGREFYNEQFF.